This TCR beta chain was sequenced in a study of blood T cell repertoires in COVID-19. In the study overall: The origin of the acute and convalescent COVID-19 samples was the United States, Italy and Spain. Sample material is recorded as cDNA or gDNA derived from T cells, B-cell-depleted T cells, or PBMCs.

In the source study's methods: Reference gene primers were amplified, and this amplification served to estimate nucleated cell counts. This table comes from immunoSEQ multiplex PCR, and its TCRdb copy is limited to in-frame clones, with some not included. Clone size and V and J calls were adopted from that table, with D and trimming inferred from the DNA. The sample lists under 250,000 clones; roughly nine tenths were seen once. CDR1 is SNHLY, CDR2 FYNNEI, per germline. This CDR3 spans 16 amino acids. V lost 3 bases and J 6 bases, leaving 20 bases between the germline ends. The rearrangement uses TRBV2 and TRBJ1-2, with D perhaps matching TRBD1 (5 bases). The sequence was collected from a man aged 60 to 75 with acute or convalescent COVID-19. Sequenced: peripheral blood. As DNA, the CDR3 is TGTGCCAGCAGTGAGGGGGGTGGCAGCCCTGTCCATGGCTACACCTTC. Protein: CASSEGGGSPVHGYTF.